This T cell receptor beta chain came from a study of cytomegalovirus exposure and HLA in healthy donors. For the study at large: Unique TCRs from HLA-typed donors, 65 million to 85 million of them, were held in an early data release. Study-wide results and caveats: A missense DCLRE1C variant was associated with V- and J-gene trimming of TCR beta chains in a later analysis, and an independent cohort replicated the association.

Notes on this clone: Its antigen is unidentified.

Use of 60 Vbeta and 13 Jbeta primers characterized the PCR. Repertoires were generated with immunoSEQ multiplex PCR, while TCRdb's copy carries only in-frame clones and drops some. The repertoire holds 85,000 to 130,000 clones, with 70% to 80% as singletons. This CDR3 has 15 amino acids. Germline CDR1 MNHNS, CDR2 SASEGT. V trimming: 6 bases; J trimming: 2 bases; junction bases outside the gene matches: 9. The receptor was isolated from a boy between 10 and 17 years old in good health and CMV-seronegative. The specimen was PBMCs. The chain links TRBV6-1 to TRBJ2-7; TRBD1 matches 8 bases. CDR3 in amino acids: CASRKEGTGAYEQYF. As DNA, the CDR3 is TGTGCCAGCAGAAAAGAGGGGACAGGAGCCTACGAGCAGTACTTC.